What follows are 17 T cell receptor beta chains derived from one specimen sequenced in a study of blood T cell repertoires in COVID-19 (dated by TCRdb to 2019 to 2021). The library relied on the immunoSEQ multiplex PCR assay. The immuneACCESS repertoire file appears here via TCRdb, limited to in-frame rearrangements. These files lack a portion of the clones; in checked studies, under half of the deficit traces to unresolved V genes, and the cause of the others is not known. The sample includes 24,000 or so clones, with about 89% observed a single time. The top ten clonotypes cover 25% of the sample. The sequencing input was peripheral blood. These receptors originate from a human donor with active COVID-19. The donor label of this sample is uncertain.

The V call is TRBV18, the J call TRBJ2-7; D is undetermined. The CDR3 has 13 residues. CDR1 and CDR2 (germline): KGHSH, LQKENI. Trimming removed 1 base at V and 0 bases at J, with 4 bases between. CDR3 region: CASSPLSSYEQYF. The CDR3 DNA follows: TGTGCCAGCTCACCACTGAGCTCCTACGAGCAGTACTTC.

The chain links TRBV10-3 to TRBJ1-6, with a tentative D call TRBD1 (6 bases). The germline V gene encodes CDR1 ENHRY and CDR2 SYGVKD. V lost 5 bases to trimming and J lost 0 bases, with 14 bases between them. The CDR3 contains 17 residues. CDR3 loop: CAISPLRGGSYNSPLHF. CDR3 coding DNA: TGTGCCATCAGTCCTCTACGAGGGGGCTCCTATAATTCACCCCTCCACTTT.

The chain employs TRBV11-3 and TRBJ2-2, with 8 bases matching TRBD2. CDR3 length: 17 amino acids. Germline V gives CDR1 SGHNT, CDR2 YENEEA. J lost 1 base, V lost 1 base, and 5 bases had no gene match. CDR3 DNA: TGTGCCAGCAGCTTAGGGGCGGGAGGAATGAACACCGGGGAGCTGTTTTTT. Translation gives CASSLGAGGMNTGELFF.

The genes are TRBV5-1 and TRBJ2-5, with 14 positions matching TRBD2. The CDR3 consists of 15 residues. Germline lookup yields CDR1 SGHRS and CDR2 YFSETQ. The V and J ends lost 5 bases and 4 bases, in that order; junction bases with no gene match: 4. CDR3 DNA: TGCGCCAGCAGTGTAGGACTAGCGGGAGGAGAGACCCAGTACTTC. Its translation is CASSVGLAGGETQYF.

The gene calls are TRBV12-3 or TRBV12-4 and TRBJ1-3; D is unresolved. Trimming pared 5 bases from V and 3 bases from J, leaving 8 bases between. This CDR3 has 13 residues. The CDR3 loop reads CASSTFGGNTIYF. The CDR3 DNA follows: TGTGCCAGCAGTACTTTCGGTGGAAACACCATATATTTT.

The CDR3: CASSLPAGLSGNTIYF. Here the CDR3 DNA reads TGCGCCAGCAGCTTGCCAGCGGGCCTCTCTGGAAACACCATATATTTT. This sequence joins TRBV5-1 and TRBJ1-3; D not resolved. Germline V gene data show CDR1 as SGHRS and CDR2 as YFSETQ. V shed 1 base and J shed 0 bases, with 11 bases lying between them. The CDR3 extends over 16 amino acids.

V and J are TRBV4-2 and TRBJ2-1; 7 bases fit TRBD2. The CDR3 has 17 amino acids. Germline CDR1 is LGHNA and CDR2 is YNFKEQ. Losses at the gene ends were 0 bases for V and 7 bases for J; bases not matched to a gene: 12. CDR3: CASSQDSQLIGRNEQFF. CDR3 coding DNA: TGTGCCAGCAGCCAAGACTCCCAACTTATCGGGAGGAATGAGCAGTTCTTC.

This clone appeared a single time. This chain joins TRBV28 and TRBJ1-2, with D possibly being TRBD1 (6 bases). Germline-derived CDR1 and CDR2 are MDHEN and SYDVKM. This CDR3 is 14 amino acids long. Trimming took 5 bases from V and 4 from J, leaving 14 bases between them. The CDR3 nucleotides read TGTGCCAGCAGTCGGACAGCCAGGCTCTATGGCTACACCTTC. Translating gives CASSRTARLYGYTF.

J is TRBJ1-5 and V is TRBV27; D perhaps matches TRBD1 (5 bases). Germline CDR1 reads MNHEY; CDR2 reads SMNVEV (reference sequence). The CDR3 consists of 15 residues. The germline V and J ends were trimmed by 6 bases and 2 bases, with 14 bases remaining between them. This CDR3 reads CASRPMGGGNQPQHF. The CDR3 DNA reads TGTGCCAGCAGGCCGATGGGAGGGGGCAATCAGCCCCAGCATTTT.

This chain connects TRBV5-1 to TRBJ2-5, with D uncertain. Trimming took off 0 bases at V and 1 base at J, with 10 bases between the two ends. This CDR3 has 15 residues. CDR1 and CDR2 from the germline V gene are SGHRS and YFSETQ. This chain's CDR3 is CASSLGLPGQETQYF. The CDR3 nucleotides read TGCGCCAGCAGCTTGGGCCTCCCGGGCCAAGAGACCCAGTACTTC.

This clone is a singleton in its sample. V usage is TRBV12-3 or TRBV12-4 and J usage is TRBJ2-7; D is unresolved. Between the trimmed V and J ends, which lost 3 bases and 0 bases, there was a span of 6 bases. The CDR3 spans 13 residues. CDR3 sequence: CASSLRFSYEQYF. Here the CDR3 DNA reads TGTGCCAGCAGTTTGCGGTTCTCCTACGAGCAGTACTTC.

This rearrangement joins TRBV25-1 to TRBJ2-7; no firm D call. The ends were cut back, 7 bases at V and 4 bases at J, with 11 bases in the middle. Germline V gene data show CDR1 as MGHDK and CDR2 as SYGVNS. The CDR3 is 12 amino acids. The CDR3 protein is CASTHGQYEQYF. CDR3 nucleotides: TGTGCCAGCACCCACGGTCAATACGAGCAGTACTTC.

This clone turned up a few times. The V call is TRBV5-1, the J call TRBJ2-2; the match to TRBD2 covers 9 bases. The V gene end was trimmed by 4 bases and the J gene end by 4 bases; junction bases not matched to a gene: 5. CDR3 length: 15 residues. Germline V gene sequence: CDR1 SGHRS, CDR2 YFSETQ. CDR3 nucleotides: TGCGCCAGCAGCATTAGCGGGAGTGGCACCGGGGAGCTGTTTTTT. Translation: CASSISGSGTGELFF.

The chain employs TRBV7-8 and TRBJ2-1; 9 bases fit TRBD1. This CDR3 has 16 residues. Trimming cost V 3 bases and J 2 bases; bases outside gene matches: 5. The germline CDR1 and CDR2 sequences are SGHVS and FQNEAQ. The DNA for the CDR3 is TGTGCCAGCAGCTTTTACACAGGGGGCGCCTACAATGAGCAGTTCTTC. This codes for CASSFYTGGAYNEQFF.

The V call is TRBV18, the J call TRBJ2-7, with D unclear. CDR3 length equals 13 residues. V lost 3 bases to trimming and J lost 3 bases, with 9 bases between them. Germline CDR1 is KGHSH and CDR2 is LQKENI. The CDR3 coding sequence is TGTGCCAGCTCACCCTTGGGCAGCTACGAGCAGTACTTC. Translation: CASSPLGSYEQYF. Supplemented by reference TRBV18 and TRBJ2-7, the full variable domain reads NAGVMQNPRHLVRRRGQEARLRCSPMKGHSHVYWYRQLPEEGLKFMVYLQKENIIDESGMPKERFSAEFPKEGPSILRIQQVVRGDSAAYFCASSPLGSYEQYFGPGTRLTVT.

The V and J genes are TRBV5-6 and TRBJ1-5, with 9 nucleotides matching TRBD1. This CDR3 is built from 14 residues. CDR1 and CDR2 (germline): SGHDT, YYEEEE. With 2 bases clipped from V and 7 bases from J, the junction kept 4 bases outside the gene matches. CDR3 sequence reads: CASSLQGARQPQHF. The CDR3 DNA is TGTGCCAGCAGCTTACAGGGGGCGCGGCAGCCCCAGCATTTT. The full variable domain, in which reference TRBV5-6 and TRBJ1-5 provide the parts outside the CDR3, is DAGVTQSPTHLIKTRGQQVTLRCSPKSGHDTVSWYQQALGQGPQFIFQYYEEEERQRGNFPDRFSGHQFPNYSSELNVNALLLGDSALYLCASSLQGARQPQHFGDGTRLSIL.

The V call is TRBV19, the J call TRBJ2-2; weak D call: TRBD1 (6 bases). The CDR3 has 17 amino acids. Germline-derived CDR1 and CDR2 are LNHDA and SQIVND (reference sequence). Deletions cut 7 bases from V and 7 bases from J, with 25 bases between. Here the CDR3 DNA reads TGTGCCAGTATATCCTTCAGGCAGGGGAATAAGAACGGGGAGCTGTTTTTT. The encoded protein is CASISFRQGNKNGELFF.